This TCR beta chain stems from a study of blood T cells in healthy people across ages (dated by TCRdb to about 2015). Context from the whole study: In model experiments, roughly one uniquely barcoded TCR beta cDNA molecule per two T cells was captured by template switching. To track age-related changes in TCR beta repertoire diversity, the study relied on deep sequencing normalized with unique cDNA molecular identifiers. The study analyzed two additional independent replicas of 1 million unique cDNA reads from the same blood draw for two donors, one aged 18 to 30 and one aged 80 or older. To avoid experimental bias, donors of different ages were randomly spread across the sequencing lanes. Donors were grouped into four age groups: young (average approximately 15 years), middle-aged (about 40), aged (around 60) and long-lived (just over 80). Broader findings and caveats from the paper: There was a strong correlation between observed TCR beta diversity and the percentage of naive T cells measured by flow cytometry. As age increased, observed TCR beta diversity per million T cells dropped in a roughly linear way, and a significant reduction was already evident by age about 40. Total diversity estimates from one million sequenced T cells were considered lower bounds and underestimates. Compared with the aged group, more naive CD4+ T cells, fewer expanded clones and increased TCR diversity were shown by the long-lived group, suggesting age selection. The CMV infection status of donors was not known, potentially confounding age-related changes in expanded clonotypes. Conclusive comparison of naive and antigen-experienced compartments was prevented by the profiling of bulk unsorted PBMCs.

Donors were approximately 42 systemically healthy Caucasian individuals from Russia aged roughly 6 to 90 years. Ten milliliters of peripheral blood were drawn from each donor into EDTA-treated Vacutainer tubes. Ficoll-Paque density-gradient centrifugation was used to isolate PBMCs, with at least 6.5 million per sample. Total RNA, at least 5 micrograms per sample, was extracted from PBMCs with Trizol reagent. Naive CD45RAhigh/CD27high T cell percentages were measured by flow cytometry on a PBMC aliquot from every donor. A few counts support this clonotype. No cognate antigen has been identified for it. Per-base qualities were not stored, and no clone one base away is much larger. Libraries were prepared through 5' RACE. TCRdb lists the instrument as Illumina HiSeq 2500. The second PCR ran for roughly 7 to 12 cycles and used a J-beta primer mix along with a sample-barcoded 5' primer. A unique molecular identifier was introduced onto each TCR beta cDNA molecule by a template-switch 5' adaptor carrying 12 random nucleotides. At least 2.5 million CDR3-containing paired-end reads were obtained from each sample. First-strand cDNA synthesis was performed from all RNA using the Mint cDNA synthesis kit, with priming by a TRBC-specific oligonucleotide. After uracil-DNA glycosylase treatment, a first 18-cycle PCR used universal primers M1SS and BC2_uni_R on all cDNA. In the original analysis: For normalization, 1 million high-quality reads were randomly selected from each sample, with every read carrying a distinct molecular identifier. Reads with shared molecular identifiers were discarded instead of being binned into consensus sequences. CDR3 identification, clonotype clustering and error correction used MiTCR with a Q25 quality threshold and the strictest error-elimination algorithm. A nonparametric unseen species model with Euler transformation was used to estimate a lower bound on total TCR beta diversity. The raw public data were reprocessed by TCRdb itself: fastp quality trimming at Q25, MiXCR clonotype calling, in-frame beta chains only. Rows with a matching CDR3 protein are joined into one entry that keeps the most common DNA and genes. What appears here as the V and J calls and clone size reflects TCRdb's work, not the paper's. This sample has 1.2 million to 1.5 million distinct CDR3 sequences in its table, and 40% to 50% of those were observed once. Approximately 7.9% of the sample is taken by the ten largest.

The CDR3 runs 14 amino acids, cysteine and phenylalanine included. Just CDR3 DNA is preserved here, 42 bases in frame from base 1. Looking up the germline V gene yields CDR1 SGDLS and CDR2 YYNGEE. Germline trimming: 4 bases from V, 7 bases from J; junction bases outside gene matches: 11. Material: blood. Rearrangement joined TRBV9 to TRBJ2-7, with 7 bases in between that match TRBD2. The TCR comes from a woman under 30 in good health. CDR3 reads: CASSTSGGVDEQYF. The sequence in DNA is TGTGCCAGCAGCACGAGTGGGGGGGTCGATGAGCAGTACTTC.